This T cell receptor (beta chain) was found in a study of shared clonotypes between healthy human individuals. Whole-study results and caveats: The low donor count limited represented genetic and exposure-history diversity.

Profiling relied on immunoSEQ multiplex PCR, and the TCRdb table lists in-frame clones only, not all of them. Among some 2.1 million clones, 85% to 95% were seen once, and the ten largest hold approximately 1.7%. Details on this clone: Antigen: not known.

The naive CD8 fraction comprised CD45RO-negative cells positively selected for CCR7 and excluded terminally differentiated effector memory CD45RA+ cells. The source of this sequence is a man between 18 and 35 years old in good health. Some clones in this sample may be carry-over from other donors' samples. Sequencing was done on a sample of naive CD8+ T cells from PBMCs.

CDR3 region: CASSLNFGDKAYEQYF. CDR3 in DNA: TGTGCCAGCAGTTTAAATTTTGGGGACAAAGCCTACGAGCAGTACTTC. This rearrangement joins TRBV27 to TRBJ2-7; D possibly corresponds to TRBD1 (6 bases). V dropped 2 bases and J dropped 2 bases, with 16 bases sitting between them. There are 16 residues in the CDR3. The germline V gene encodes CDR1 MNHEY and CDR2 SMNVEV (reference sequence).